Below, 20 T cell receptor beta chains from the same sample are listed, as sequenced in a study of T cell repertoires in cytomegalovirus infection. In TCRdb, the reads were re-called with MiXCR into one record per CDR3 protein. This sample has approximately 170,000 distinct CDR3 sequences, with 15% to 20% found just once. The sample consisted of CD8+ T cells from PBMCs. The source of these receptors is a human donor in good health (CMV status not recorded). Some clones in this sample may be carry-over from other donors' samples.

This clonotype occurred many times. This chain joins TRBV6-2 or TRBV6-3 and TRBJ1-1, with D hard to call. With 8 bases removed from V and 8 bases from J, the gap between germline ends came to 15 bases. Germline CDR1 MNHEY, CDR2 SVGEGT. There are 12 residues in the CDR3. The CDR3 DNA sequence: TGTGCCAGCGGTGGCCAGAGGGTAGAAGCTTTCTTT. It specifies CASGGQRVEAFF.

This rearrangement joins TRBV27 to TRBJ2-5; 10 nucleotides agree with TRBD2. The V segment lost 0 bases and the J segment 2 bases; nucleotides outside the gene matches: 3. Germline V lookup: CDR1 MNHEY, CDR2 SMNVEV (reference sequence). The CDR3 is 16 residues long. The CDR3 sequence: CASSLSTGLAQETQYF. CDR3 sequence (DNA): TGTGCCAGCAGTTTATCGACGGGACTAGCGCAAGAGACCCAGTACTTC.

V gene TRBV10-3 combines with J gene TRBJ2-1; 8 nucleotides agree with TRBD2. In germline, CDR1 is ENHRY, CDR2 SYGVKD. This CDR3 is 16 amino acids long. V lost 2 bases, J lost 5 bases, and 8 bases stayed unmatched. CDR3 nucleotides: TGTGCCATCAGTGAGCCCTCAACGGGAGGGAACAATGAGCAGTTCTTC. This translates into CAISEPSTGGNNEQFF.

As DNA, the CDR3 is TGTGCCAGCAGCTTACACGCACTTGAGCAGTACTTC. Its translation is CASSLHALEQYF. The rearrangement links TRBV7-9 to TRBJ2-7; D not certain. From germline, CDR1 is SEHNR and CDR2 FQNEAQ (reference sequence). This CDR3 contains 12 residues. The germline V and J ends were trimmed by 2 bases and 7 bases, with 9 bases remaining between them.

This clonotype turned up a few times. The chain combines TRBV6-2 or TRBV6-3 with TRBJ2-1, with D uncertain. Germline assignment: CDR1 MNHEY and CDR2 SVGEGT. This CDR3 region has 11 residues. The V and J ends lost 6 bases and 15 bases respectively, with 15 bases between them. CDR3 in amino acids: CASRDRWLWFF. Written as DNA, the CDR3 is TGTGCCAGCAGGGATAGGTGGCTCTGGTTCTTC.

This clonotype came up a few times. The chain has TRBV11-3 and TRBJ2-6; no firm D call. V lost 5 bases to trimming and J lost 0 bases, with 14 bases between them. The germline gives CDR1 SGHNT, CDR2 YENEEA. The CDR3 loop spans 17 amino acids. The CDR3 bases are TGTGCCAGCAGCATGTCCCCAGGAAGCTCTGGGGCCAACGTCCTGACTTTC. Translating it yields CASSMSPGSSGANVLTF.

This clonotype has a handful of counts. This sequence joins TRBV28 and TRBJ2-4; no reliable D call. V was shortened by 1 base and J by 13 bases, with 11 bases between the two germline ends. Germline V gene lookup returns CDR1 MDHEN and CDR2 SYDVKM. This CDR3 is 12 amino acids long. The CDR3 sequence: CASSLSFGQQYF. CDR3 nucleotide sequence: TGTGCCAGCAGTTTATCGTTCGGGCAACAGTACTTC.

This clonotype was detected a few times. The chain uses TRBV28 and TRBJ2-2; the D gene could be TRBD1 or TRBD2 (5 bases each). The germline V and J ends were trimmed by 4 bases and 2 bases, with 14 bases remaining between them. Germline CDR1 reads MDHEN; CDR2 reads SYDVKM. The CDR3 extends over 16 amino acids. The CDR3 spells CASSSGTAGNTGELFF. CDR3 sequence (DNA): TGTGCCAGCAGTTCCGGGACCGCAGGCAACACCGGGGAGCTGTTTTTT.

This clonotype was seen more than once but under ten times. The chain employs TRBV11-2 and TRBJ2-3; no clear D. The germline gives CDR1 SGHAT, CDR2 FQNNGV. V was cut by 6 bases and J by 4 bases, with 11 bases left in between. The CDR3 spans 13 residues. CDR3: CASSERLPDTQYF. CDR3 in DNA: TGTGCCAGCAGTGAGAGGCTGCCAGATACGCAGTATTTT.

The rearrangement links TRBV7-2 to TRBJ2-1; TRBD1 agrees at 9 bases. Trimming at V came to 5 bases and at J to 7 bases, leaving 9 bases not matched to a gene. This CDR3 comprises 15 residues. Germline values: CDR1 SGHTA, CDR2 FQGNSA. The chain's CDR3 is CASSLSDRGNNEQFF. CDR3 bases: TGTGCCAGCAGCCTTTCGGACAGGGGTAATAATGAGCAGTTCTTC.

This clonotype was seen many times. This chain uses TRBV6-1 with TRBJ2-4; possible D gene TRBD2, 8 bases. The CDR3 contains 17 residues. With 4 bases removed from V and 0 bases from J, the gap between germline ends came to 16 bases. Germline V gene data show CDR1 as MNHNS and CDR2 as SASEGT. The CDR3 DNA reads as TGTGCCAGCAGTGCGGGGGGGACAGAACTAGCCAAAAACATTCAGTACTTC. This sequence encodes CASSAGGTELAKNIQYF.

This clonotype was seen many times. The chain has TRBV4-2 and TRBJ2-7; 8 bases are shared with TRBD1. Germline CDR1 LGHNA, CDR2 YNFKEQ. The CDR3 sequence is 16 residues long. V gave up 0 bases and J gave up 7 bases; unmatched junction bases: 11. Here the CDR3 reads CASSQDQGRGPREQYF. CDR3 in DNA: TGTGCCAGCAGCCAAGATCAAGGCAGGGGGCCTAGGGAGCAGTACTTC.

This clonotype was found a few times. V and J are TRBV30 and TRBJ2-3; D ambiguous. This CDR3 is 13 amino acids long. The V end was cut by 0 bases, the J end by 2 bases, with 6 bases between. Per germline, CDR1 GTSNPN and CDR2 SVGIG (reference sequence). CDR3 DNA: TGTGCCTGGAGTGTGAGCGTCACAGATACGCAGTATTTT. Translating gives CAWSVSVTDTQYF.

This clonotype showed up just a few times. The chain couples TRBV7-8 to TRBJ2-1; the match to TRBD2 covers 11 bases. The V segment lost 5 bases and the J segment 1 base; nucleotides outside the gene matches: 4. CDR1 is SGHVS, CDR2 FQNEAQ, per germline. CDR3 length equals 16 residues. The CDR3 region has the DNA TGTGCCAGCAGCGTCGGGACTAGCGGTTCCTACAATGAGCAGTTCTTC. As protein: CASSVGTSGSYNEQFF.

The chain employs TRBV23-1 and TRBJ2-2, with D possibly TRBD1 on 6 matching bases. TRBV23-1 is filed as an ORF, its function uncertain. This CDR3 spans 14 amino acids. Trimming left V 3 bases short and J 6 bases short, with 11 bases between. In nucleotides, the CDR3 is TGCGCCAGCAGTCACGAACAGGGATCCGGGGAGCTGTTTTTT. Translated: CASSHEQGSGELFF.

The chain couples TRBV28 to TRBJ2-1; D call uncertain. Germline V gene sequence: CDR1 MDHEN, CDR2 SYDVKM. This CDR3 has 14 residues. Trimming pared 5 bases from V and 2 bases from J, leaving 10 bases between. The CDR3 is CASSPPGPYNEQFF. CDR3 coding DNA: TGTGCCAGCAGTCCTCCGGGCCCCTACAATGAGCAGTTCTTC.

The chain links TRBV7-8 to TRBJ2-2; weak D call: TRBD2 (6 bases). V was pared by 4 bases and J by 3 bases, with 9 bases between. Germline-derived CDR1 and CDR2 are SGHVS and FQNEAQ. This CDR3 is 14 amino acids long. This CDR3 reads CASSSRGYTGELFF. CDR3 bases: TGTGCCAGCAGCTCGCGGGGATACACCGGGGAGCTGTTTTTT.

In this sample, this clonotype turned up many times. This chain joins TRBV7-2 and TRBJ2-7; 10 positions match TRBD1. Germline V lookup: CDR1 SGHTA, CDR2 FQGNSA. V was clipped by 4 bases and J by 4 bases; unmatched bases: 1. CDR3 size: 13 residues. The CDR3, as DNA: TGTGCCAGCAGCTGGACAGGGGGGTACGAGCAGTACTTC. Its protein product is CASSWTGGYEQYF.

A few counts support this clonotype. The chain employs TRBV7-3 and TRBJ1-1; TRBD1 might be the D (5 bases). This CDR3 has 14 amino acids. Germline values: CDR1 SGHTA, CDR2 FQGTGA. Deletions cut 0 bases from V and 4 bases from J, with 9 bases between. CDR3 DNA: TGTGCCAGCAGCTTAACCCAGGGCACCACTGAAGCTTTCTTT. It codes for CASSLTQGTTEAFF. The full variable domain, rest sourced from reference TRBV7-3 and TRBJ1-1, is GAGVSQTPSNKVTEKGKYVELRCDPISGHTALYWYRQSLGQGPEFLIYFQGTGAADDSGLPNDRFFAVRPEGSVSTLKIQRTERGDSAVYLCASSLTQGTTEAFFGQGTRLTVV.

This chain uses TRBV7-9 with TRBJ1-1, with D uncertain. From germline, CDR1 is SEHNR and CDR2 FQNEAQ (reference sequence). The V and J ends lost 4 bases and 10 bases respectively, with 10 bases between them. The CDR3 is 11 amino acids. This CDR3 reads CASSWSRLAFF. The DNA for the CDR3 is TGTGCCAGCAGCTGGAGTAGGTTAGCTTTCTTT.